Described below is a single T cell receptor beta chain sequence and its context. Antigen unknown. Clones were read by immunoSEQ multiplex PCR, and TCRdb kept only the in-frame ones, dropping some. This sample has around 56,000 clones, with around 81% found just once. This entry belongs to a study of identifying expanded T cells in peripheral blood. Study findings and constraints: Approximately 1.1 clones differed between technical replicates, versus around 15 and 19 over time. Variance in clone template counts between two-week samples significantly increased with total template count across all healthy donors.

Per the germline V gene, CDR1 is SGHNT and CDR2 is YYREEE (reference sequence). This CDR3 comprises 15 residues. The V gene lost 4 bases and the J gene lost 1 base, with 9 bases spanning the gap. Collection occurred without any documented infections or immune events in donors. The clonotype originates from a person aged 18 to 75 in good health. Source material: blood. The rearrangement links TRBV5-4 to TRBJ2-6; D is perhaps TRBD1 (6 bases). The CDR3 DNA reads TGTGCCAGCAGCGAACAGGGTTCTGGGGCCAACGTCCTGACTTTC. This codes for CASSEQGSGANVLTF.